The next 18 T cell receptor beta chains were all read from a single sample in a study of vaccination effects on CD4 cells after COVID-19. No antigens are known for them. Cells that had been cultured for 10 days were the source of isolated CD4+ T cells. The cohort was immunized with two doses of either the BNT162b2 or mRNA-1273 vaccine. This table comes from immunoSEQ multiplex PCR, and its TCRdb copy is limited to in-frame clones, with some not included. The profile covers more than 60,000 clones, with 70% to 85% appearing a single time and 2.2% taken by the ten largest. The starting material was CD4+ T cells from PBMCs cultured without peptide, obtained after COVID-19 vaccination. The receptors were sampled from a human donor who received a COVID-19 vaccine.

The chain employs TRBV7-2 and TRBJ2-5, with a possible D match to TRBD1 (5 bases). CDR1 is SGHTA, CDR2 FQGNSA, per germline. V lost 0 bases to trimming and J lost 0 bases, with 17 bases between them. The CDR3 has 18 amino acids. CDR3 nucleotide sequence: TGTGCCAGCAGCTTAGCGTGGGGCTCCAGCACCTACCAAGAGACCCAGTACTTC. This translates into CASSLAWGSSTYQETQYF.

The chain recombines TRBV7-3 with TRBJ2-3; 10 nucleotides align to TRBD1. The germline gives CDR1 SGHTA, CDR2 FQGTGA. CDR3 length equals 16 residues. Germline trimming cut 7 bases from V and 6 bases from J; bases unmatched to any gene: 13. The CDR3 bases are TGTGCCAGCACCCTTCTGCCGGGACAGGGGATCGATACGCAGTATTTT. Translated: CASTLLPGQGIDTQYF.

This chain uses TRBV2 with TRBJ1-2, with D perhaps matching TRBD1 (5 bases). This CDR3 is 15 amino acids long. Germline lookup yields CDR1 SNHLY and CDR2 FYNNEI. Trimming left V 6 bases short and J 8 bases short, with 22 bases between. CDR3 sequence reads: CASSGAGAYAGGYTF. CDR3 coding DNA: TGTGCCAGCAGCGGCGCCGGGGCCTACGCCGGGGGCTACACCTTC.

The chain is built from TRBV6-5 and TRBJ1-1; D unresolved. This CDR3 is built from 13 residues. Germline V gene lookup returns CDR1 MNHEY and CDR2 SVGAGI. The V end was cut by 6 bases, the J end by 5 bases, with 13 bases between. Here the CDR3 reads CASSYGRLTEAFF. For the CDR3, the DNA is TGTGCCAGCAGCTATGGACGGTTAACTGAAGCTTTCTTT.

This clone was recorded at least ten times. This sample also contains other DNA sequences that code for the same CDR3. The CDR3 DNA reads TGTGCCAGCAGCGTAGGGGACCATCAAGAGACCCAGTACTTC. Its protein is CASSVGDHQETQYF. This sequence joins TRBV9 and TRBJ2-5; either TRBD1 or TRBD2 may supply D (5 bases each). The CDR3 spans 14 residues. CDR1 is SGDLS, CDR2 YYNGEE, per germline. The ends were cut back, 0 bases at V and 2 bases at J, with 8 bases in the middle.

The chain recombines TRBV7-3 with TRBJ1-1, with TRBD1 as a possible D gene (5 bases). CDR3 length: 15 amino acids. The V gene lost 0 bases and the J gene lost 4 bases, with 12 bases spanning the gap. CDR1 is SGHTA and CDR2 is FQGTGA in the germline V gene. CDR3 coding DNA: TGTGCCAGCAGCTTAACGTCGGGGGAGGGCACTGAAGCTTTCTTT. This encodes CASSLTSGEGTEAFF.

The V gene is TRBV7-2, the J gene TRBJ2-1; 8 bases fit TRBD1. Germline V lookup: CDR1 SGHTA, CDR2 FQGNSA. Trimming removed 3 bases from V and 8 bases from J; junction bases left unmatched: 9. This CDR3 has 15 amino acids. This CDR3 is CASSFSRGQADEQFF. The DNA of the CDR3 is TGTGCCAGCAGCTTTAGCAGGGGGCAGGCCGATGAGCAGTTCTTC. The full variable domain, rest sourced from reference TRBV7-2 and TRBJ2-1, is GAGVSQSPSNKVTEKGKDVELRCDPISGHTALYWYRQSLGQGLEFLIYFQGNSAPDKSGLPSDRFSAERTGGSVSTLTIQRTQQEDSAVYLCASSFSRGQADEQFFGPGTRLTVL.

In this sample, this clone turned up a few times. The V and J genes are TRBV5-4 and TRBJ1-2, with D unclear. Deletions cut 1 base from V and 1 base from J, with 5 bases between. The V gene's germline CDR1 is SGHNT and CDR2 YYREEE (reference sequence). The CDR3 spans 13 residues. The CDR3 DNA is TGTGCCAGCAGCTTGAACGGTAACTATGGCTACACCTTC. Translating it yields CASSLNGNYGYTF.

This chain connects TRBV18 to TRBJ1-3; D perhaps matches TRBD1 (5 bases). V was shortened by 6 bases and J by 0 bases, with 12 bases between the two germline ends. CDR3 size: 15 residues. Germline lookup yields CDR1 KGHSH and CDR2 LQKENI. As DNA, the CDR3 is TGTGCCAGCTCCCCTAGACAGCGCTCTGGAAACACCATATATTTT. The encoded protein is CASSPRQRSGNTIYF.

This chain connects TRBV5-1 to TRBJ2-2; D gene uncertain. Deletions cut 0 bases from V and 6 bases from J, with 6 bases between. The V gene's germline CDR1 is SGHRS and CDR2 YFSETQ. The CDR3 sequence is 13 residues long. CDR3 sequence reads: CASSLGGPGELFF. The CDR3 DNA reads as TGCGCCAGCAGCTTGGGAGGACCCGGGGAGCTGTTTTTT.

This chain uses TRBV18 with TRBJ1-4; TRBD1 agrees at 7 bases. This CDR3 spans 15 amino acids. V lost 6 bases to trimming and J lost 0 bases; unmatched junction nucleotides: 4. CDR1 is KGHSH and CDR2 is LQKENI in the germline V gene. The CDR3 region has the DNA TGTGCCAGCTCGCGGGACAGCGCAACTAATGAAAAACTGTTTTTT. Protein sequence: CASSRDSATNEKLFF. The complete variable domain, with remaining parts taken from reference TRBV18 and TRBJ1-4, reads NAGVMQNPRHLVRRRGQEARLRCSPMKGHSHVYWYRQLPEEGLKFMVYLQKENIIDESGMPKERFSAEFPKEGPSILRIQQVVRGDSAAYFCASSRDSATNEKLFFGSGTQLSVL.

This chain connects TRBV30 to TRBJ2-3; 9 bases line up with TRBD2. Germline CDR1 GTSNPN, CDR2 SVGIG (reference sequence). CDR3 length: 15 amino acids. J lost 7 bases, V lost 8 bases, and 16 bases had no gene match. This chain's CDR3 is CAQGTERRGGHTQYF. Written as DNA, the CDR3 is TGTGCCCAGGGAACGGAAAGGCGGGGGGGTCATACGCAGTATTTT. The whole variable domain, filled in from reference TRBV30 and TRBJ2-3, reads SQTIHQWPATLVQPVGSPLSLECTVEGTSNPNLYWYRQAAGRGLQLLFYSVGIGQISSEVPQNLSASRPQDRQFILSSKKLLLSDSGFYLCAQGTERRGGHTQYFGPGTRLTVL.

This clone has only a few counts. The gene calls are TRBV5-6 and TRBJ2-7; no clear D. The germline gives CDR1 SGHDT, CDR2 YYEEEE. V shed 2 bases and J shed 2 bases, with 8 bases lying between them. The CDR3 is made up of 13 amino acids. Written as DNA, the CDR3 is TGTGCCAGCAGCTTAGGCCTTACCTACGAGCAGTACGTC. This sequence encodes CASSLGLTYEQYV.

This chain joins TRBV6-5 and TRBJ1-2; 9 bases map to TRBD1. Losses at the gene ends were 6 bases for V and 1 base for J; bases not matched to a gene: 6. The germline gives CDR1 MNHEY, CDR2 SVGAGI. The CDR3 runs to 15 residues. CDR3 region: CASRRDRENNYGYTF. CDR3 nucleotides: TGTGCCAGCAGACGGGACAGGGAAAATAACTATGGCTACACCTTC.

The chain recombines TRBV7-2 with TRBJ2-6, with no clear D. Trimming stripped 0 bases from V and 2 bases from J, with 8 bases between. Germline assignment: CDR1 SGHTA and CDR2 FQGNSA. CDR3 length: 16 residues. CDR3 residues: CASSLAGSAGANVLTF. The CDR3 nucleotides are TGTGCCAGCAGCTTAGCAGGGTCGGCTGGGGCCAACGTCCTGACTTTC.

The V and J genes are TRBV9 and TRBJ1-2; D uncertain. V lost 3 bases to trimming and J lost 2 bases, with 8 bases between them. This CDR3 has 13 amino acids. CDR1 and CDR2 from the germline V gene are SGDLS and YYNGEE. CDR3 in DNA: TGTGCCAGCAGCGCCACATCAAACTATGGCTACACCTTC. Amino acid sequence: CASSATSNYGYTF.

A few counts support this clone. The V gene is TRBV5-1, the J gene TRBJ2-1; D unclear. Germline values: CDR1 SGHRS, CDR2 YFSETQ. This CDR3 region has 15 residues. V was clipped by 4 bases and J by 0 bases, with 11 bases between them. The CDR3 region is CASSPTSSSYNEQFF. CDR3 coding DNA: TGCGCCAGCAGCCCGACTTCTAGCTCCTACAATGAGCAGTTCTTC. The full variable domain, in which reference TRBV5-1 and TRBJ2-1 provide the parts outside the CDR3, is KAGVTQTPRYLIKTRGQQVTLSCSPISGHRSVSWYQQTPGQGLQFLFEYFSETQRNKGNFPGRFSGRQFSNSRSEMNVSTLELGDSALYLCASSPTSSSYNEQFFGPGTRLTVL.

As for this clone: One junction end disagrees with the germline gene, perhaps due to a read error. The chain couples TRBV6-6 to TRBJ2-1; TRBD1 agrees at 8 bases. The CDR3 loop spans 12 amino acids. Germline CDR1 MNHNY, CDR2 SVGAGI (reference sequence). The CDR3 DNA reads as TGTGCCAGCAGAGAGACAGGGGCCCCAGGAATCTTC. As protein: CASRETGAPGIF.